The clone carrying this T cell receptor (beta chain) showed up just a few times. Profiling relied on immunoSEQ multiplex PCR, and the TCRdb table lists in-frame clones only, not all of them. The data hold about 660,000 clones, with more than 75% observed a single time. The data belong to a study of shared T cell receptors in the human thymus. The CDR3 runs 17 residues. With 3 bases clipped from V and 8 bases from J, the junction kept 14 bases outside the gene matches. From germline, CDR1 is SGHVS and CDR2 FNYEAQ. The same sample was also used in a study of human thymus T cells. That paper adds: Resections were taken during corrective heart surgery, and the thymus tissue came from these. An apparent bias in V and J gene usage was seen in thymic and blood repertoires. Related research found strongly overlapping thymic repertoires in unrelated individuals.

The sequenced sample was thymocytes. V is TRBV7-6 and J is TRBJ2-1, with 9 bases identical to TRBD1. This TCR came from a boy under two years old with a congenital heart defect. The CDR3 nucleotides read TGTGCCAGCAGCTTCCGTGAACCGGGACAGGGACGCGATGAGCAGTTCTTC. This gives the protein CASSFREPGQGRDEQFF.